This passage covers 16 T cell receptor beta chains from one sample sequenced in a study of Ad26.COV2.S vaccination and SARS-CoV-2 variants. Profiled with immunoSEQ multiplex PCR; TCRdb holds only in-frame clones, not every one. The table records about 350,000 clones, approximately 90% of them present only once. Here the sequenced sample was peripheral blood, taken after recovery from COVID-19. The receptors derive from a human donor who had recovered from COVID-19.

The chain employs TRBV4-3 and TRBJ2-7; TRBD2 is a possible D gene (6 bases). The V and J ends lost 2 bases and 3 bases respectively, with 14 bases between them. The CDR3 is 15 amino acids. Germline assignment: CDR1 LGHNA and CDR2 YSLEER. DNA for the CDR3: TGCGCCAGCAGCCAAACCCGGGACTCCTACTACGAGCAGTACTTC. Its translation: CASSQTRDSYYEQYF.

This chain links TRBV15 with TRBJ2-1; 12 bases align to TRBD2. The V segment lost 4 bases and the J segment 0 bases; nucleotides outside the gene matches: 10. This CDR3 has 19 amino acids. Germline CDR1 reads LNHNV; CDR2 reads YYDKDF (reference sequence). The CDR3 reads CATSKGASGGGSSYNEQFF. For the CDR3, the DNA is TGTGCCACCAGCAAAGGGGCTAGCGGGGGGGGTAGCTCCTACAATGAGCAGTTCTTC. Supplemented by reference TRBV15 and TRBJ2-1, the full variable domain reads DAMVIQNPRYQVTQFGKPVTLSCSQTLNHNVMYWYQQKSSQAPKLLFHYYDKDFNNEADTPDNFQSRRPNTSFCFLDIRSPGLGDTAMYLCATSKGASGGGSSYNEQFFGPGTRLTVL.

This clone was observed a single time. This chain links TRBV12-5 with TRBJ2-3, with no clear D. Trimming shortened V by 3 bases and J by 5 bases, and 9 bases separated the two germline ends. The germline V gene has CDR1 LGHNT and CDR2 FRNRAP. There are 13 residues in the CDR3. CDR3 region: CASGFHQRDTQYF. Written as DNA, the CDR3 is TGTGCTAGTGGTTTTCATCAACGAGATACGCAGTATTTT.

The chain links TRBV14 to TRBJ1-1; 8 nucleotides align to TRBD1. Germline-derived CDR1 and CDR2 are SGHDN and FVKESK. The CDR3 extends over 14 amino acids. The trim removed 8 bases at V and 5 bases at J, leaving 10 bases unmatched. The CDR3: CASLWTGNRTEAFF. For the CDR3, the DNA is TGTGCCAGCCTATGGACAGGGAATCGGACTGAAGCTTTCTTT.

The chain carries TRBV7-8 and TRBJ1-3; D remains unclear. The length of the CDR3 is 15 residues. Germline V gene sequence: CDR1 SGHVS, CDR2 FQNEAQ. Trimming left V 5 bases short and J 0 bases short, with 11 bases between. The CDR3: CASSPDPSSGNTIYF. The CDR3 DNA reads TGTGCCAGCAGCCCAGATCCTAGCTCTGGAAACACCATATATTTT.

The chain recombines TRBV6-5 with TRBJ1-2; maybe TRBD1 (5 bases). Trimming cost V 6 bases and J 6 bases, with 17 bases left between them. Germline lookup yields CDR1 MNHEY and CDR2 SVGAGI. CDR3 size: 14 residues. CDR3 protein: CASRIREKGDGYTF. The CDR3 nucleotides read TGTGCCAGCAGAATCAGGGAGAAGGGCGATGGCTACACCTTC.

V and J are TRBV5-1 and TRBJ2-1; D ambiguous. The CDR3 extends over 12 amino acids. The germline gives CDR1 SGHRS, CDR2 YFSETQ. V dropped 3 bases and J dropped 7 bases, with 8 bases sitting between them. The CDR3 nucleotides are TGCGCCAGCAGCTCGAGCTTAAATGAGCAGTTCTTC. Protein product: CASSSSLNEQFF.

V gene TRBV4-1 combines with J gene TRBJ1-4; TRBD1 is a possible D gene (5 bases). CDR3 length equals 16 residues. The V end lost 3 bases, the J end lost 7 bases, and 18 bases lay between the germline ends. From germline, CDR1 is MGHRA and CDR2 YSYEKL. The CDR3 DNA is TGCGCCAGCAGCCATCCCTTCCGGGACCGGAGTGAAAAACTGTTTTTT. It is translated as CASSHPFRDRSEKLFF.

This clone has a handful of counts. The chain uses TRBV27 and TRBJ1-4, with 7 bases lining up with TRBD1. The CDR3 covers 14 residues. V was pared by 4 bases and J by 11 bases, with 10 bases of the junction left unmatched. Germline V gene lookup returns CDR1 MNHEY and CDR2 SMNVEV (reference sequence). The CDR3, as DNA: TGTGCCAGCAGTTCCTTAACAGGGGAGAATAAACTGTTTTTT. Encoded protein: CASSSLTGENKLFF.

The count of this clone is one. This chain joins TRBV2 and TRBJ1-5, with D possibly TRBD1 on 5 matching bases. Per germline, CDR1 SNHLY and CDR2 FYNNEI. This CDR3 is built from 15 residues. V was shortened by 5 bases and J by 4 bases, with 15 bases between the two germline ends. The CDR3 sequence is CASSLDKSTNQPQHF. Here the CDR3 DNA reads TGTGCCAGCAGTCTGGACAAGTCCACTAATCAGCCCCAGCATTTT.

V and J are TRBV10-3 and TRBJ2-5, with 7 positions matching TRBD2. From germline, CDR1 is ENHRY and CDR2 SYGVKD. V was pared by 2 bases and J by 5 bases, with 2 bases of the junction left unmatched. The CDR3 runs to 13 residues. CDR3 DNA sequence: TGTGCCATCAGTGAGGCCGGGGGGGAGACCCAGTACTTC. It yields the protein CAISEAGGETQYF.

The CDR3 DNA reads TGTGCCAGCAGTCCCCGACAGGTTTATAGCAATCAGCCCCAGCATTTT. Protein product: CASSPRQVYSNQPQHF. V gene TRBV2 combines with J gene TRBJ1-5; D may be TRBD1 (6 bases). The germline CDR1 and CDR2 sequences are SNHLY and FYNNEI. V shed 5 bases and J shed 0 bases, with 14 bases lying between them. CDR3 size: 16 residues.

Notes on this clone: The same CDR3 is also encoded by other DNA sequences in this sample. V gene TRBV5-1 combines with J gene TRBJ2-3, with no clear D. Germline CDR1 SGHRS, CDR2 YFSETQ. The CDR3 length is 11 residues. V lost 1 base and J 6 bases, leaving 3 bases between the germline ends. The CDR3 sequence: CASSLKDTQYF. The DNA of the CDR3 is TGCGCCAGCAGCTTGAAGGATACGCAGTATTTT. Supplemented by reference TRBV5-1 and TRBJ2-3, the full variable domain reads KAGVTQTPRYLIKTRGQQVTLSCSPISGHRSVSWYQQTPGQGLQFLFEYFSETQRNKGNFPGRFSGRQFSNSRSEMNVSTLELGDSALYLCASSLKDTQYFGPGTRLTVL.

V gene TRBV19 combines with J gene TRBJ2-3; D uncertain. Per germline, CDR1 LNHDA and CDR2 SQIVND (reference sequence). CDR3 size: 14 residues. The germline V and J ends were trimmed by 6 bases and 1 base, with 11 bases remaining between them. CDR3 coding DNA: TGTGCCAGTAGGGATGGTGGTGGCACAGATACGCAGTATTTT. Translated: CASRDGGGTDTQYF. Using reference TRBV19 and TRBJ2-3 for the parts outside the CDR3, the full variable domain is DGGITQSPKYLFRKEGQNVTLSCEQNLNHDAMYWYRQDPGQGLRLIYYSQIVNDFQKGDIAEGYSVSREKKESFPLTVTSAQKNPTAFYLCASRDGGGTDTQYFGPGTRLTVL.

CDR3 coding DNA: TGTGCCAGCAGCCCATGGGACAGCCGCAACTATGGCTACACCTTC. It specifies CASSPWDSRNYGYTF. This rearrangement joins TRBV7-9 to TRBJ1-2, with 7 bases matching TRBD1. With 5 bases clipped from V and 2 bases from J, the junction kept 8 bases outside the gene matches. CDR1 SEHNR and CDR2 FQNEAQ come from the germline V gene (reference sequence). This CDR3 has 15 residues.

The chain employs TRBV5-1 and TRBJ2-3; D unclear. Germline-derived CDR1 and CDR2 are SGHRS and YFSETQ. Trimming left V 2 bases short and J 3 bases short, with 7 bases between. The CDR3 spans 13 residues. As DNA, the CDR3 is TGCGCCAGCAGCTTCCGTGATACAGATACGCAGTATTTT. Protein: CASSFRDTDTQYF. Filled out from reference TRBV5-1 and TRBJ2-3, the complete variable domain reads KAGVTQTPRYLIKTRGQQVTLSCSPISGHRSVSWYQQTPGQGLQFLFEYFSETQRNKGNFPGRFSGRQFSNSRSEMNVSTLELGDSALYLCASSFRDTDTQYFGPGTRLTVL.